This TCR beta chain was captured by sequencing in a study of CD8 T cells in Susac syndrome. Sequencing of TCR beta covered CD8+ and CD4+ T cells obtained from blood. Negative isolation yielded CD8+ and CD4+ T cells; FACS enriched TEMRA cells. Trimming pared 3 bases from V and 4 bases from J, leaving 13 bases between. The V gene's germline CDR1 is SGHRS and CDR2 YFSETQ. This CDR3 is built from 14 residues. Reverse transcription used about 0.45 to 1 ug RNA and random hexamers. TCRdb re-derived calls from the immunoSEQ multiplex PCR reads in MiXCR, one entry per CDR3 protein. The data hold about 200,000 distinct CDR3 sequences, with around 93% observed a single time.

The sample consisted of CD4+ T cells from PBMCs. This chain connects TRBV5-1 to TRBJ2-5; D possibly corresponds to TRBD2 (6 bases). The clonotype originates from a human donor in good health. The CDR3 DNA is TGCGCCAGCAGCTGGGGGGAGAGTGGAGAGACCCAGTACTTC. Residues: CASSWGESGETQYF.